The next 9 T cell receptor beta chains were all read from a single sample in a study of T-cell memory formation after mild COVID-19. TCRdb processed the 5' RACE reads anew with MiXCR; each CDR3 protein has one entry. The sample has a few hundred thousand distinct CDR3 sequences, just under 20% seen once. The sample was PBMCs or a T cell subset sorted from them (not recorded which). The receptor source for this set is a man aged 18 to 35 who had mild COVID-19 (a few samples of this study predate the infection). Cell type and time point are not known.

This clonotype was recorded a few times. The rearrangement uses TRBV7-9 and TRBJ2-3; 8 bases match TRBD2. The CDR3 has 15 amino acids. In germline, CDR1 is SEHNR, CDR2 FQNEAQ (reference sequence). Losses at the gene ends were 2 bases for V and 6 bases for J; bases not matched to a gene: 7. The CDR3 DNA sequence: TGTGCCAGCAGCTTACCGGGGGGGCAGATGGATACGCAGTATTTT. This encodes CASSLPGGQMDTQYF.

There are a few counts of this clonotype. V and J are TRBV12-3 or TRBV12-4 and TRBJ2-7; D is perhaps TRBD2 (6 bases). This CDR3 is built from 13 residues. V gave up 5 bases and J gave up 4 bases, with 12 bases separating them. This CDR3 reads CASSPGRDYEQYF. DNA for the CDR3: TGTGCCAGCAGTCCCGGGAGAGATTACGAGCAGTACTTC.

V is TRBV11-2 and J is TRBJ1-1, with D perhaps matching TRBD1 (6 bases). CDR1 and CDR2 from the germline V gene are SGHAT and FQNNGV. Deletions cut 1 base from V and 10 bases from J, with 16 bases between. The CDR3 sequence is 14 residues long. CDR3 coding DNA: TGTGCCAGCAGCTTAGGATTCGAAGGGGGGGGAGCTTTCTTT. Protein product: CASSLGFEGGGAFF.

This sequence joins TRBV9 and TRBJ2-5; 12 nucleotides line up with TRBD1. J lost 4 bases, V lost 3 bases, and 7 bases had no gene match. The CDR3 runs 16 residues. Germline V lookup: CDR1 SGDLS, CDR2 YYNGEE. The DNA for the CDR3 is TGTGCCAGCAGCGCCACGGGACAGGGGGCGGGAGAGACCCAGTACTTC. Protein: CASSATGQGAGETQYF.

This clonotype was seen repeatedly, ten times or more. The junction differs from germline at one of its ends, possibly a read error. The chain joins TRBV5-1 to TRBJ2-3; the D is unclear. CDR1 is SGHRS and CDR2 is YFSETQ in the germline V gene. The CDR3 has 12 amino acids. CDR3 sequence (DNA): TGTGCCAGCAGTTGGGGCACAGATACGCAGTATTTT. This encodes CASSWGTDTQYF.

The chain links TRBV5-1 to TRBJ2-3; 7 bases line up with TRBD2. Germline CDR1 reads SGHRS; CDR2 reads YFSETQ. Unmatched junction bases numbered 12, after V lost 5 bases and J lost 3 bases. This CDR3 is 16 amino acids long. The CDR3 DNA reads TGCGCCAGCAGGATAGCGGGCGGTCCCAGGACAGATACGCAGTATTTT. This encodes CASRIAGGPRTDTQYF.

This clonotype was recorded a few times. The rearrangement joins TRBV20-1 to TRBJ2-1; D not certain. CDR1 is DFQATT and CDR2 is SNEGSKA in the germline V gene (reference sequence). This CDR3 has 13 residues. V lost 6 bases, J lost 4 bases, and 13 bases lay in between. In DNA, the CDR3 is TGCAGTGCCAACCCCAGCAGTTACAATGAGCAGTTCTTC. It is translated as CSANPSSYNEQFF.

This clonotype was counted many times. The chain combines TRBV29-1 with TRBJ1-1; no firm D call. Germline assignment: CDR1 SQVTM and CDR2 ANQGSEA. V dropped 7 bases and J dropped 0 bases, with 18 bases sitting between them. There are 15 residues in the CDR3. The CDR3 protein is CSAMAGWAMNTEAFF. For the CDR3, the DNA is TGCAGCGCGATGGCGGGGTGGGCCATGAACACTGAAGCTTTCTTT.

The rearrangement joins TRBV7-2 to TRBJ2-7; perhaps D is TRBD1 or TRBD2 (6 bases each). CDR3 size: 11 residues. The germline CDR1 and CDR2 sequences are SGHTA and FQGNSA. This CDR3 reads CACRRGVLSGV. The CDR3 DNA reads TGTGCCTGTCGGAGGGGGGTCCTGTCGGGCGTC.